A selection of T cell receptor beta chains follows, all from one sample in a study of T cell repertoires in cytomegalovirus infection. TCRdb reanalysed the reads using MiXCR and keeps one entry per CDR3 protein. The sample comprises about 400,000 distinct CDR3 sequences, roughly a third of which are singletons, and approximately 12% rests with the top ten. No antigen has been identified for these receptors. Sequencing was performed on cultured PBMCs, taken from culture after CMV antigen stimulation. These receptors all stem from a human donor in good health (CMV status not recorded). Some clones in this sample may be carry-over from other donors' samples. The CDR3 runs from the conserved cysteine through the conserved F or W. Each record gives: D gene, V gene, clone size, J gene, CDR3 protein, CDR3 DNA. A D gene is named only where the DNA matches it firmly. Not all rows give a size; the values are once, few, many and, for expanded clones, a class.

d_gene: NA; v_gene: TRBV7-2; abundance: many; j_gene: TRBJ1-2; CDR3aa: CASSHTLGRGGRNYGYTF; CDR3nt: TGTGCCAGCAGCCACACTCTTGGTCGGGGGGGTAGAAACTATGGCTACACCTTC
d_gene: NA; v_gene: TRBV12-3/TRBV12-4; abundance: NA; j_gene: TRBJ2-1; CDR3aa: CASSFRGPHNEQFF; CDR3nt: TGTGCCAGCAGTTTCCGGGGACCGCACAATGAGCAGTTCTTC
d_gene: NA; v_gene: TRBV20-1; abundance: NA; j_gene: TRBJ1-2; CDR3aa: CSAPTGFRGGYTF; CDR3nt: TGCAGTGCTCCGACAGGTTTTCGGGGTGGCTACACCTTC
d_gene: NA; v_gene: TRBV7-2; abundance: few; j_gene: TRBJ1-6; CDR3aa: CASSLYSVGNSPLHF; CDR3nt: TGTGCCAGCAGCTTATACAGTGTGGGTAATTCACCCCTCCACTTT
d_gene: NA; v_gene: TRBV7-9; abundance: NA; j_gene: TRBJ1-1; CDR3aa: CASSLDGLVTFF; CDR3nt: TGTGCCAGCAGCCTTGACGGTTTAGTGACTTTCTTT
d_gene: NA; v_gene: TRBV4-2; abundance: many; j_gene: TRBJ2-7; CDR3aa: CASSQSSPPSYEQYF; CDR3nt: TGTGCCAGCAGCCAGTCTAGCCCTCCCTCCTACGAGCAGTACTTC
d_gene: TRBD1; v_gene: TRBV24-1; abundance: NA; j_gene: TRBJ2-1; CDR3aa: CATSDPDRGGHNEQFF; CDR3nt: TGTGCCACCAGTGACCCGGACAGGGGCGGACACAATGAGCAGTTCTTC
d_gene: TRBD1; v_gene: TRBV6-2/TRBV6-3; abundance: NA; j_gene: TRBJ1-2; CDR3aa: CASSPRTGTGGYTF; CDR3nt: TGTGCCAGCAGTCCCAGGACAGGGACAGGAGGCTACACCTTC
d_gene: TRBD1; v_gene: TRBV20-1; abundance: few; j_gene: TRBJ2-5; CDR3aa: CSAAGTGGRETQYF; CDR3nt: TGCAGTGCGGCCGGGACAGGGGGCCGGGAGACCCAGTACTTC
d_gene: NA; v_gene: TRBV5-3; abundance: NA; j_gene: TRBJ2-3; CDR3aa: CASIVDPNTDTQYF; CDR3nt: TGTGCCAGCATAGTCGACCCTAACACAGATACGCAGTATTTT
d_gene: NA; v_gene: TRBV7-9; abundance: NA; j_gene: TRBJ2-7; CDR3aa: CASSPAGQRIYEQYF; CDR3nt: TGTGCCAGCAGCCCCGCCGGACAGAGAATCTACGAGCAGTACTTC
d_gene: NA; v_gene: TRBV25-1; abundance: few; j_gene: TRBJ2-7; CDR3aa: CASSDTREQYF; CDR3nt: TGTGCCAGCAGTGACACCAGGGAGCAGTACTTC
d_gene: NA; v_gene: TRBV6-4; abundance: NA; j_gene: TRBJ1-6; CDR3aa: CASSPRSSNSPLHF; CDR3nt: TGTGCCAGCAGTCCCAGGTCGTCTAATTCACCCCTCCACTTT
d_gene: NA; v_gene: TRBV19; abundance: few; j_gene: TRBJ2-1; CDR3aa: CASSGWESSYNEQFF; CDR3nt: TGTGCCAGTAGTGGATGGGAGAGCTCCTACAATGAGCAGTTCTTC
d_gene: NA; v_gene: TRBV7-2; abundance: NA; j_gene: TRBJ2-3; CDR3aa: CASSPPKGRADTQYF; CDR3nt: TGTGCCAGCAGCCCCCCTAAGGGCAGGGCAGATACGCAGTATTTT
d_gene: NA; v_gene: TRBV28; abundance: NA; j_gene: TRBJ2-6; CDR3aa: CASRGRERQPSGANVLTF; CDR3nt: TGTGCCAGCAGGGGACGAGAAAGACAGCCCTCTGGGGCCAACGTCCTGACTTTC
d_gene: NA; v_gene: TRBV19; abundance: NA; j_gene: TRBJ2-5; CDR3aa: CASKESNPQETQYF; CDR3nt: TGTGCCAGTAAGGAGTCTAACCCCCAAGAGACCCAGTACTTC
d_gene: NA; v_gene: TRBV9; abundance: NA; j_gene: TRBJ2-3; CDR3aa: CASSVSDTTDTQYF; CDR3nt: TGTGCCAGCAGCGTGAGCGACACCACAGATACGCAGTATTTT
d_gene: TRBD1; v_gene: TRBV6-2/TRBV6-3; abundance: few; j_gene: TRBJ1-5; CDR3aa: CASTPLGTDNQPQHF; CDR3nt: TGTGCCAGCACCCCACTCGGGACAGATAATCAGCCCCAGCATTTT
d_gene: NA; v_gene: TRBV7-6; abundance: many; j_gene: TRBJ1-1; CDR3aa: CASSLAGGPRTNTEAFF; CDR3nt: TGTGCCAGCAGCTTAGCGGGGGGCCCGCGAACGAACACTGAAGCTTTCTTT
d_gene: TRBD1; v_gene: TRBV10-3; abundance: NA; j_gene: TRBJ1-2; CDR3aa: CAISTGEISGYTF; CDR3nt: TGTGCCATCAGCACAGGGGAAATTTCGGGCTACACCTTC
d_gene: NA; v_gene: TRBV15; abundance: NA; j_gene: TRBJ2-3; CDR3aa: CATSIPGGTDTQYF; CDR3nt: TGTGCCACCAGCATACCGGGAGGCACAGATACGCAGTATTTT
d_gene: NA; v_gene: TRBV5-8; abundance: NA; j_gene: TRBJ2-1; CDR3aa: CASSLGESDYNEQFF; CDR3nt: TGTGCCAGCAGCCTGGGGGAGAGTGACTACAATGAGCAGTTCTTC
d_gene: NA; v_gene: TRBV6-2/TRBV6-3; abundance: few; j_gene: TRBJ2-7; CDR3aa: CATQDRYEQYF; CDR3nt: TGTGCCACCCAAGACAGGTACGAGCAGTACTTC
d_gene: TRBD1; v_gene: TRBV27; abundance: NA; j_gene: TRBJ1-5; CDR3aa: CASSLSGTGEQPQHF; CDR3nt: TGTGCCAGCAGTTTATCAGGGACAGGGGAACAGCCCCAGCATTTT
d_gene: TRBD1; v_gene: TRBV29-1; abundance: NA; j_gene: TRBJ1-1; CDR3aa: CSVGTGINMNTEAFF; CDR3nt: TGCAGCGTGGGGACAGGTATTAACATGAACACTGAAGCTTTCTTT
d_gene: TRBD1; v_gene: TRBV28; abundance: NA; j_gene: TRBJ1-3; CDR3aa: CASRPGTGLRSGNTIYF; CDR3nt: TGTGCCAGCAGACCCGGGACAGGGCTACGATCTGGAAACACCATATATTTT
d_gene: NA; v_gene: TRBV7-9; abundance: few; j_gene: TRBJ1-2; CDR3aa: CASSLGAVGGYGYTF; CDR3nt: TGTGCCAGCAGTCTAGGGGCTGTTGGCGGCTATGGCTACACCTTC
d_gene: TRBD1; v_gene: TRBV2; abundance: NA; j_gene: TRBJ2-1; CDR3aa: CASRVRDRGPYF; CDR3nt: TGTGCCAGCAGAGTCCGGGACAGGGGGCCCTACTTC
d_gene: TRBD1; v_gene: TRBV5-5; abundance: NA; j_gene: TRBJ2-7; CDR3aa: CASSLAWGQWASYEQYF; CDR3nt: TGTGCCAGCAGCTTGGCCTGGGGACAGTGGGCTTCCTACGAGCAGTACTTC
d_gene: NA; v_gene: TRBV7-3; abundance: NA; j_gene: TRBJ2-5; CDR3aa: CASSFRASGETQYF; CDR3nt: TGTGCCAGCAGCTTCCGGGCGAGCGGGGAGACCCAGTACTTC
d_gene: NA; v_gene: TRBV7-9; abundance: NA; j_gene: TRBJ1-1; CDR3aa: CASSETRTVEAFF; CDR3nt: TGTGCCAGCAGCGAAACCCGGACAGTTGAAGCTTTCTTT
d_gene: NA; v_gene: TRBV14; abundance: NA; j_gene: TRBJ2-3; CDR3aa: CASSLVTGLTDTQYF; CDR3nt: TGTGCCAGCAGCCTCGTGACTGGACTAACAGATACGCAGTATTTT
d_gene: NA; v_gene: TRBV5-6; abundance: NA; j_gene: TRBJ1-1; CDR3aa: CASSLRGIEAFF; CDR3nt: TGTGCCAGCAGCTTGAGAGGGATTGAAGCTTTCTTT
d_gene: NA; v_gene: TRBV7-3; abundance: NA; j_gene: TRBJ1-6; CDR3aa: CASSLTTRRRDSPLHF; CDR3nt: TGTGCCAGCAGCTTAACGACGAGACGGCGGGATTCACCCCTCCACTTT
d_gene: NA; v_gene: TRBV7-2; abundance: few; j_gene: TRBJ2-3; CDR3aa: CASSFSAGWGTDTQYF; CDR3nt: TGTGCCAGCAGCTTCAGCGCGGGATGGGGCACAGATACGCAGTATTTT
d_gene: NA; v_gene: TRBV4-3; abundance: NA; j_gene: TRBJ2-2; CDR3aa: CASSQSLGFTGELFF; CDR3nt: TGCGCCAGCAGCCAATCCCTGGGGTTCACCGGGGAGCTGTTTTTT
d_gene: NA; v_gene: TRBV24-1; abundance: NA; j_gene: TRBJ2-3; CDR3aa: CATSDLHAGSRGDTQYF; CDR3nt: TGTGCCACCAGTGATTTGCACGCGGGATCAAGAGGAGATACGCAGTATTTT
d_gene: NA; v_gene: TRBV7-6; abundance: NA; j_gene: TRBJ1-5; CDR3aa: CASSSGGPQHF; CDR3nt: TGTGCCAGCAGCTCCGGGGGACCCCAGCATTTT
d_gene: TRBD1; v_gene: TRBV6-2/TRBV6-3; abundance: NA; j_gene: TRBJ1-1; CDR3aa: CASRTTGQREAFF; CDR3nt: TGTGCCAGCAGGACCACGGGACAGCGTGAAGCTTTCTTT
d_gene: NA; v_gene: TRBV27; abundance: few; j_gene: TRBJ2-7; CDR3aa: CASSLQVDSRVEQYF; CDR3nt: TGTGCCAGCAGTTTACAAGTTGATTCCCGGGTGGAGCAGTACTTC
d_gene: NA; v_gene: TRBV12-3/TRBV12-4; abundance: few; j_gene: TRBJ2-7; CDR3aa: CASRGAFGGYEQYF; CDR3nt: TGTGCCAGCAGGGGGGCCTTTGGGGGCTACGAGCAGTACTTC
d_gene: NA; v_gene: TRBV7-3; abundance: NA; j_gene: TRBJ2-3; CDR3aa: CASSLIVSGVDTQYF; CDR3nt: TGTGCCAGCAGCTTAATAGTGTCGGGAGTAGATACGCAGTATTTT
d_gene: NA; v_gene: TRBV28; abundance: NA; j_gene: TRBJ1-2; CDR3aa: CASSPPAFYGYTF; CDR3nt: TGTGCCAGCAGTCCACCGGCCTTCTATGGCTACACCTTC
d_gene: TRBD2; v_gene: TRBV28; abundance: NA; j_gene: TRBJ2-7; CDR3aa: CASSRASSGPSYEQYF; CDR3nt: TGTGCCAGCAGCCGAGCCTCTAGCGGGCCCTCCTACGAGCAGTACTTC
d_gene: NA; v_gene: TRBV19; abundance: NA; j_gene: TRBJ1-5; CDR3aa: CASTPSEVIGTQPQHF; CDR3nt: TGTGCCAGTACCCCCTCAGAGGTAATAGGTACTCAGCCCCAGCATTTT
d_gene: NA; v_gene: TRBV5-1; abundance: NA; j_gene: TRBJ2-1; CDR3aa: CASSLDSSYNEQFF; CDR3nt: TGTGCCAGCAGCTTAGACAGCTCCTACAATGAGCAGTTCTTC
d_gene: NA; v_gene: TRBV5-1; abundance: once; j_gene: TRBJ1-5; CDR3aa: CASSVDGPYSNQPQHF; CDR3nt: TGCGCCAGCAGCGTGGACGGACCCTATAGCAATCAGCCCCAGCATTTT
d_gene: TRBD1; v_gene: TRBV6-1; abundance: NA; j_gene: TRBJ2-7; CDR3aa: CASSSTGAYEQYF; CDR3nt: TGTGCCAGCAGTTCGACAGGGGCCTACGAGCAGTACTTC
d_gene: TRBD2; v_gene: TRBV4-1; abundance: NA; j_gene: TRBJ2-7; CDR3aa: CASSQSTSAPYEQYF; CDR3nt: TGCGCCAGCAGCCAATCGACTAGCGCTCCCTACGAGCAGTACTTC
d_gene: TRBD1; v_gene: TRBV20-1; abundance: NA; j_gene: TRBJ1-5; CDR3aa: CSAPDRGGQPQHF; CDR3nt: TGCAGTGCCCCGGACAGGGGAGGTCAGCCCCAGCATTTT
d_gene: TRBD2; v_gene: TRBV11-2; abundance: NA; j_gene: TRBJ2-1; CDR3aa: CASSFFLAGSSYNEQFF; CDR3nt: TGTGCCAGCAGCTTCTTTCTAGCGGGTAGCTCCTACAATGAGCAGTTCTTC
d_gene: NA; v_gene: TRBV28; abundance: NA; j_gene: TRBJ1-1; CDR3aa: CASSLTGEAFF; CDR3nt: TGTGCCAGCAGTTTGACAGGCGAAGCTTTCTTT
d_gene: NA; v_gene: TRBV12-3/TRBV12-4; abundance: NA; j_gene: TRBJ1-1; CDR3aa: CASRVGRMNTEAFF; CDR3nt: TGTGCCAGCAGAGTCGGACGGATGAACACTGAAGCTTTCTTT
d_gene: NA; v_gene: TRBV7-6; abundance: many; j_gene: TRBJ2-3; CDR3aa: CASSSRRVSDTQYF; CDR3nt: TGTGCCAGCAGCTCGAGGAGGGTTTCAGATACGCAGTATTTT
d_gene: TRBD2; v_gene: TRBV20-1; abundance: NA; j_gene: TRBJ2-7; CDR3aa: CSASSSGRAYEQYF; CDR3nt: TGCAGTGCTAGTTCTAGCGGGAGGGCCTACGAGCAGTACTTC
d_gene: TRBD1; v_gene: TRBV7-2; abundance: many; j_gene: TRBJ1-2; CDR3aa: CASSFGRQGAPGYTF; CDR3nt: TGTGCCAGCAGCTTTGGGAGACAGGGGGCGCCCGGCTACACCTTC
d_gene: NA; v_gene: TRBV11-2; abundance: NA; j_gene: TRBJ1-4; CDR3aa: CASSLGGSTNEKLFF; CDR3nt: TGTGCCAGCAGCTTGGGGGGTTCAACTAATGAAAAACTGTTTTTT
d_gene: TRBD1; v_gene: TRBV30; abundance: NA; j_gene: TRBJ1-5; CDR3aa: CAWSVGPGTGLYQPQHF; CDR3nt: TGTGCCTGGAGTGTTGGGCCCGGGACAGGCCTCTATCAGCCCCAGCATTTT
d_gene: NA; v_gene: TRBV20-1; abundance: NA; j_gene: TRBJ1-6; CDR3aa: CSASVGRGRGFSPLHF; CDR3nt: TGCAGTGCTAGCGTGGGCAGGGGACGGGGATTTTCACCCCTCCACTTT